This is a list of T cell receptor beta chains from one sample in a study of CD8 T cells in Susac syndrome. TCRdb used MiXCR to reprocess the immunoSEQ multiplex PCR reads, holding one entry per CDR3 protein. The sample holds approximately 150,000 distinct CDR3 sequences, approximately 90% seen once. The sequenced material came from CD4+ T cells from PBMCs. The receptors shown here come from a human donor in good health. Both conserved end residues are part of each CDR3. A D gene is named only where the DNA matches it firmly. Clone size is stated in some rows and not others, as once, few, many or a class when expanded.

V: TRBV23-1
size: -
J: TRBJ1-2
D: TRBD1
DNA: TGCGCCAGCAGTCAATCTACGGCCCAGGGGGGGTTCCATGGCTACACCTTC
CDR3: CASSQSTAQGGFHGYTF

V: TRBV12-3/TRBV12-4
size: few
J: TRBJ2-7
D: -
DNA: TGTGCCAGCAGTTTAGCAGGGGTCTCCTACGAGCAGTACTTC
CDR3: CASSLAGVSYEQYF

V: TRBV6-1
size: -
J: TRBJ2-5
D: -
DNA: TGTGCCAGCAGTGAAGGGCCGGACCACCAAGAGACCCAGTACTTC
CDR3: CASSEGPDHQETQYF

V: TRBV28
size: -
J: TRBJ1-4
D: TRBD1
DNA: TGTGCCAGCACTTATCCGGCAGGGGGGAAGGAAAAACTGTTTTTT
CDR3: CASTYPAGGKEKLFF

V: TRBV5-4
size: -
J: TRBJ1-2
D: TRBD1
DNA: TGTGCCAGCAGCCCGGACAGGCCGAGTTCCTATGGCTACACCTTC
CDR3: CASSPDRPSSYGYTF

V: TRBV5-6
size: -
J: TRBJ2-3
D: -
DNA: TGTGCCAGCAGCTTGGCCAATACGCAGTATTTT
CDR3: CASSLANTQYF

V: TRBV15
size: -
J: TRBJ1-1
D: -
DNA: TGTGCCACCAGCAGAGATCCATGGGGACGTATGATGAACACTGAAGCTTTCTTT
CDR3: CATSRDPWGRMMNTEAFF

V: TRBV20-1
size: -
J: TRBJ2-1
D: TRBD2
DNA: TGCAGTGCTAGACCCGGGACTAGCTTCAATGAGCAGTTCTTC
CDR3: CSARPGTSFNEQFF

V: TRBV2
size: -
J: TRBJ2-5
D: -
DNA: TGTGCCAACCATGGAGGAGGGGCCCAGTACTTC
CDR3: CANHGGGAQYF

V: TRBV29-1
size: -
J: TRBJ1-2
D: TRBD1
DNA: TGCAGCGTCAACAGGGGCCGAGGCTATGGCTACACCTTC
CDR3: CSVNRGRGYGYTF

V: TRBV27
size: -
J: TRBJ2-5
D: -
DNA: TGTGCCAGTAGTTTAGATCCGGGCCGAGAGACCCAGTACTTC
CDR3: CASSLDPGRETQYF

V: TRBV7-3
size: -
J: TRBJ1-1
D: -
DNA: TGTGCCAGCAGCCGAGGTGGGGACACTGAAGCTTTCTTT
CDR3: CASSRGGDTEAFF

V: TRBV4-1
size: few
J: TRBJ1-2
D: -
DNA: TGCGCCAGCAGCCAAGATGAGAACGGACCCTATGGCTACACCTTC
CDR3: CASSQDENGPYGYTF

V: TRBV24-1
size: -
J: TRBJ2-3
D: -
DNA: TGTGCCACCCGCACCACCTTGAGGGGCGCTAGCACAGATACGCAGTATTTT
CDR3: CATRTTLRGASTDTQYF

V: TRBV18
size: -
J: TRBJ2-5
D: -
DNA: TGTGCCAGCTCACCCCGCTTCGGTAGGGGGTCGGAGACCCAGTACTTC
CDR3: CASSPRFGRGSETQYF

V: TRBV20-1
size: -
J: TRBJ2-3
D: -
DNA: TGCAGTGCTGGTCCAGGGTCGGAGGATACGCAGTATTTT
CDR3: CSAGPGSEDTQYF

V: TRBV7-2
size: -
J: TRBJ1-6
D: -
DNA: TGTGCCAGCAGCTTCAGGGGTACTAATTCACCCCTCCACTTT
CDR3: CASSFRGTNSPLHF

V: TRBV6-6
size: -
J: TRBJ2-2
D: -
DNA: TGTGCCAGCAGACTCCATTCAAACACCGGGGAGCTGTTTTTT
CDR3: CASRLHSNTGELFF

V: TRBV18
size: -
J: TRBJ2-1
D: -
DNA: TGTGCCAGCTCACCACCGAACCTAAAAAACAATGAGCAGTTCTTC
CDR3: CASSPPNLKNNEQFF

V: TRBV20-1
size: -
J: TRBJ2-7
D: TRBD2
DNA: TGCAGTGCTCAATTAGCGGGGGGCTCCTACGAGCAGTACTTC
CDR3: CSAQLAGGSYEQYF

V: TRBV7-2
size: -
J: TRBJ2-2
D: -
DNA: TGTGCCAGCAGCCAAGCCTGGGGTACCGGGGAGCTGTTTTTT
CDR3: CASSQAWGTGELFF

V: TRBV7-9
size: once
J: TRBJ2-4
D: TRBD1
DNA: TGTGCCACCCAAACAGGGGGCAGAAACATTCAGTACTTC
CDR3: CATQTGGRNIQYF

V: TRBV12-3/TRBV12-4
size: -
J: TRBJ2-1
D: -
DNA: TGTGCCAGCCAGACGAGCTCCTACAATGAGCAGTTCTTC
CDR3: CASQTSSYNEQFF

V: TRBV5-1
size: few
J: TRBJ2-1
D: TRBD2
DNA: TGCGCCAGCAGTCTAGGACTAGCGGGAAACAATGAGCAGTTCTTC
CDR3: CASSLGLAGNNEQFF

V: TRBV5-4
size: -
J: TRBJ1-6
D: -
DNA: TGTGCCAGCAGCTTGGAACGGGGGGCAAATTCACCCCTCCACTTT
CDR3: CASSLERGANSPLHF

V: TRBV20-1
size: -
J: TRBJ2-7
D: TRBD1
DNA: TGCAGTGCTAGAGATCTCGGGACAGGGATCTACGAGCAGTACTTC
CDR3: CSARDLGTGIYEQYF

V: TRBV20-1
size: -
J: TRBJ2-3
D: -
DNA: TGCAGTGCTAGCCACGGGAGAGGGGATACGCAGTATTTT
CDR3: CSASHGRGDTQYF

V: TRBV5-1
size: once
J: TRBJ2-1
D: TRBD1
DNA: TGCGCCAGCAGCTGGGGGACAGGGGAGAATGAGCAGTTCTTC
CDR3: CASSWGTGENEQFF

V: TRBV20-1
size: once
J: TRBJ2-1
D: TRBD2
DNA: TGCAGTGTGGGGGAGGGATCCTACAATGAGCAGTTCTTC
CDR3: CSVGEGSYNEQFF

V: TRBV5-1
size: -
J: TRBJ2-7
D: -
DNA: TGCGCCAGCAGCATTGGACCGGGACTTCTCCGATCCTACGAGCAGTACTTC
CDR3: CASSIGPGLLRSYEQYF

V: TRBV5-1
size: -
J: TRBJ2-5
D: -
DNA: TGCGCCAGCAGCGGGGAGGAGACCCAGTACTTC
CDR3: CASSGEETQYF

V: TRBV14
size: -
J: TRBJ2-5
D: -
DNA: TGTGCCAGCAGCCGCCCACTCGGAGCAGCGGCGACCCAGTACTTC
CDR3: CASSRPLGAAATQYF